This TCR beta chain was retrieved from a study of CD8+CD57+ T cells in acquired aplastic anemia. In the study overall: DNA per sorted CD4+ or CD8+ sample ranged roughly 0.19 to 27.4 ug, averaging about 2.9 ug.

Genomic DNA templated the TCR beta VDJ and CDR3 profiling. TCRdb redid the calling of the reads with MiXCR, one entry per CDR3 protein. The sample comprises some 180,000 distinct CDR3 sequences, roughly 65% of which are singletons, and under 55% rests with the top ten. All patients picked for sequencing had shown, by flow cytometry, an expansion of CD8+CD57+ cells. Blood samples were obtained from patients who had received no prior therapy. Germline V CDR1 and CDR2: MGHDK, SYGVNS. The V end was cut by 10 bases, the J end by 2 bases, with 19 bases between. This CDR3 contains 15 residues. Notes on the study in general: Patients and controls had in common twenty-nine CD8+ CDR3 sequences.

For this clonotype: No antigen is known for it.

This TCR derives from a human donor with aplastic anemia. The chain couples TRBV25-1 to TRBJ2-3; TRBD1 is a possible D gene (6 bases). The specimen was sorted CD4+, CD8+, or CD8+CD57+ T cells (not recorded which) from PBMCs. The DNA of the CDR3 is TGTGCCATCAGGGGCCGGGACATGAACACAGATACGCAGTATTTT. Its protein product is CAIRGRDMNTDTQYF. The full variable domain, its missing parts supplied by reference TRBV25-1 and TRBJ2-3, is EADIYQTPRYLVIGTGKKITLECSQTMGHDKMYWYQQDPGMELHLIHYSYGVNSTEKGDLSSESTVSRIRTEHFPLTLESARPSHTSQYLCAIRGRDMNTDTQYFGPGTRLTVL.